Below, 21 T cell receptor beta chains from the same sample are listed, as sequenced in a study of blood T cells in healthy people across ages. PCR was performed a second time for about 7 to 11 cycles using a sample-barcoded 5' primer and a J-beta primer mix. TCRdb reanalysed the 5' RACE reads using MiXCR and keeps one entry per CDR3 protein. This table holds about 940,000 distinct CDR3 sequences, roughly 50% found once. Sample: blood. These TCRs come from a man younger than 45 in good health.

This clonotype was seen once. The rearrangement links TRBV4-1 to TRBJ2-5, with TRBD2 matching over 10 bases. The J call may be mistaken, given a closer DNA end match to TRBJ2-7. The CDR3 has 16 residues. The germline V gene encodes CDR1 MGHRA and CDR2 YSYEKL. CDR3 region: CASSQDRASGGYEQYF. CDR3 DNA sequence: TGCGCCAGCAGCCAAGATAGGGCTAGCGGGGGCTACGAGCAGTACTTC.

This chain uses TRBV20-1 with TRBJ2-1; 13 nucleotides match TRBD2. The CDR3 is 14 amino acids. Losses at the gene ends were 6 bases for V and 6 bases for J; bases not matched to a gene: 5. Germline CDR1 reads DFQATT; CDR2 reads SNEGSKA (reference sequence). CDR3 residues: CSAPLAGGTNEQFF. Here the CDR3 DNA reads TGCAGTGCACCACTAGCGGGGGGGACCAATGAGCAGTTCTTC.

The chain couples TRBV9 to TRBJ1-2; 7 bases agree with TRBD1. The CDR3 is 16 residues long. The J segment lost 4 bases and the V segment lost 3 bases, leaving 12 bases of the junction unmatched. Germline V gene sequence: CDR1 SGDLS, CDR2 YYNGEE. Here the CDR3 reads CASSAATGTMGYGYTF. CDR3 in DNA: TGTGCCAGCAGCGCCGCGACAGGGACCATGGGCTATGGCTACACCTTC.

Concerning this clonotype itself: One base away lies a much larger clone, so this may be a sequencing read error. V gene TRBV7-9 combines with J gene TRBJ1-5; D gene unclear. In germline, CDR1 is SEHNR, CDR2 FQNEAQ (reference sequence). The CDR3 loop spans 14 amino acids. CDR3 loop: CTSSESSESQPQHF. The CDR3 region has the DNA TGTACCAGCAGCGAAAGCTCCGAAAGCCAGCCCCAGCATTTT.

This chain links TRBV6-5 with TRBJ2-5; D perhaps matches TRBD2 (6 bases). Germline V gives CDR1 MNHEY, CDR2 SVGAGI. Trimming pared 4 bases from V and 5 bases from J, leaving 20 bases between. The CDR3 runs 16 residues. CDR3 amino acids: CASSFQGLSTRETQYF. The CDR3 nucleotides read TGTGCCAGCAGTTTCCAGGGACTCTCCACTAGGGAGACCCAGTACTTC.

This clonotype showed up just a few times. The chain has TRBV28 and TRBJ2-5, with D maybe TRBD2 (6 bases). Germline V lookup: CDR1 MDHEN, CDR2 SYDVKM. The CDR3 sequence is 13 residues long. Trimming cost V 5 bases and J 7 bases, with 14 bases left between them. CDR3 region: CASSIDDGGTQYF. The CDR3, as DNA: TGTGCCAGCAGTATCGACGACGGGGGGACCCAGTACTTC.

This clonotype appeared a few times. Being one base from a much bigger clone, this may be a read error. The rearrangement uses TRBV7-6 and TRBJ2-5, with 7 positions matching TRBD2. CDR1 and CDR2 (germline): SGHVS, FNYEAQ. With 0 bases clipped from V and 11 bases from J, the junction kept 21 bases outside the gene matches. The CDR3 consists of 18 residues. The CDR3 spells CASSLARWGGSPDNEQYF. The CDR3 coding sequence is TGTGCCAGCAGCTTAGCGAGGTGGGGGGGTTCCCCTGATAATGAGCAGTACTTC.

The chain combines TRBV28 with TRBJ2-7, with a tentative D call TRBD2 (6 bases). Deletions cut 7 bases from V and 5 bases from J, with 18 bases between. The CDR3 runs 14 residues. Germline CDR1 MDHEN, CDR2 SYDVKM. CDR3 protein: CASTLTGGIHEQYF. The CDR3 region has the DNA TGTGCCAGCACCCTAACGGGCGGGATCCACGAGCAGTACTTC.

The chain links TRBV7-6 to TRBJ2-4; D is perhaps TRBD1 (7 bases). CDR1 and CDR2 from the germline V gene are SGHVS and FNYEAQ. The CDR3 has 15 residues. The V and J ends lost 5 bases and 3 bases respectively, with 14 bases between them. CDR3 protein: CASSPQGGLKNIQYF. CDR3 in DNA: TGTGCCAGCAGCCCCCAGGGGGGACTCAAAAACATTCAGTACTTC.

The chain joins TRBV7-2 to TRBJ2-7; 7 nucleotides line up with TRBD1. The germline V gene has CDR1 SGHTA and CDR2 FQGNSA. After removal of 2 bases from V and 2 bases from J, the junction contained 6 bases not matched to a gene. CDR3 length: 15 residues. The CDR3 bases are TGTGCCAGCAGCTTAAAAACAGGGGCGGCCTACGAGCAGTACTTC. Its translation is CASSLKTGAAYEQYF.

This clonotype was counted at least ten times. The chain carries TRBV4-2 and TRBJ2-7; D might be TRBD2 (6 bases). CDR3 size: 15 residues. V dropped 3 bases and J dropped 4 bases, with 16 bases sitting between them. Per germline, CDR1 LGHNA and CDR2 YNFKEQ. The CDR3 nucleotides are TGTGCCAGCAGCCAGCTGGGGGGACGGGTTTACGAGCAGTACTTC. Translated, it gives CASSQLGGRVYEQYF.

V is TRBV10-3 and J is TRBJ1-2; 7 bases line up with TRBD1. Trimming at V came to 2 bases and at J to 6 bases, leaving 3 bases not matched to a gene. Looked up from germline, CDR1 is ENHRY and CDR2 is SYGVKD. The CDR3 has 13 residues. The CDR3 spells CAISEDRDHGYTF. CDR3 in DNA: TGTGCCATCAGTGAGGACAGGGACCATGGCTACACCTTC.

The table lists this clonotype with a few counts. The chain combines TRBV7-2 with TRBJ2-3, with TRBD1 matching over 9 bases. The trim removed 3 bases at V and 6 bases at J, leaving 10 bases unmatched. The CDR3 extends over 16 amino acids. Germline CDR1 is SGHTA and CDR2 is FQGNSA. The CDR3, as DNA: TGTGCCAGCAGCTTTCGGCGTCCGACAGGGGGGGATACGCAGTATTTT. Translation gives CASSFRRPTGGDTQYF. The full variable domain, completed using reference TRBV7-2 and TRBJ2-3, is GAGVSQSPSNKVTEKGKDVELRCDPISGHTALYWYRQSLGQGLEFLIYFQGNSAPDKSGLPSDRFSAERTGGSVSTLTIQRTQQEDSAVYLCASSFRRPTGGDTQYFGPGTRLTVL.

This chain uses TRBV5-1 with TRBJ2-1, with 12 nucleotides matching TRBD2. Germline V gene lookup returns CDR1 SGHRS and CDR2 YFSETQ. CDR3 length: 14 amino acids. The J segment lost 10 bases and the V segment lost 7 bases, leaving 9 bases of the junction unmatched. The CDR3: CASQLGTSGGEQFF. In nucleotides, the CDR3 is TGCGCCAGCCAACTGGGAACTAGCGGGGGGGAGCAGTTCTTC.

J is TRBJ1-6 and V is TRBV6-5, with TRBD1 matching 10 bases. Per the germline V gene, CDR1 is MNHEY and CDR2 is SVGAGI. CDR3 length: 17 amino acids. The ends lost 0 bases at V and 14 bases at J; junction bases unmatched: 13. CDR3: CASSYSMRDRGPSSLHF. For the CDR3, the DNA is TGTGCCAGCAGTTACTCGATGCGCGACAGGGGGCCCTCATCCCTCCACTTT.

Within the sample, this clonotype is medium-sized. V gene TRBV7-2 combines with J gene TRBJ2-1, with a tentative D call TRBD2 (6 bases). Germline V gene sequence: CDR1 SGHTA, CDR2 FQGNSA. V lost 1 base and J 5 bases, leaving 18 bases between the germline ends. The CDR3 has 17 residues. CDR3 bases: TGTGCCAGCAGCTTAGAGTATGGCGGGGAGGCGGACAATGAGCAGTTCTTC. Its protein product is CASSLEYGGEADNEQFF.

This clonotype was observed a few times. V usage is TRBV29-1 and J usage is TRBJ2-2; 10 bases are a match to TRBD1. CDR1 is SQVTM and CDR2 is ANQGSEA in the germline V gene. This CDR3 region has 16 residues. Trimming removed 6 bases from V and 6 bases from J; junction bases left unmatched: 13. This CDR3 reads CSVVGPTGGRSGELFF. The CDR3 DNA reads TGCAGCGTCGTTGGCCCGACAGGGGGCAGGTCCGGGGAGCTGTTTTTT.

This clonotype has more than one count but fewer than ten. The V call is TRBV12-3 or TRBV12-4, the J call TRBJ1-6; 7 bases fit TRBD1. V trimming: 5 bases; J trimming: 10 bases; junction bases outside the gene matches: 5. The CDR3 is 13 residues long. CDR3 amino acids: CASSDRENSPLHF. The DNA of the CDR3 is TGTGCCAGCAGTGACAGGGAAAACTCACCCCTCCACTTT.

The chain uses TRBV6-5 and TRBJ2-5; no reliable D call. Per the germline V gene, CDR1 is MNHEY and CDR2 is SVGAGI. The CDR3 contains 10 residues. The V end lost 8 bases, the J end lost 10 bases, and 11 bases lay between the germline ends. The CDR3: CASGQSHQYF. CDR3 sequence (DNA): TGTGCCAGCGGGCAGAGTCACCAGTACTTC.

The V and J genes are TRBV3-1 and TRBJ1-2; D gene unclear. This CDR3 spans 15 amino acids. CDR1 is LGHDT, CDR2 YNNKEL, per germline (reference sequence). V lost 0 bases, J lost 8 bases, and 16 bases lay in between. The CDR3 sequence is CASSQEVNPGYGYTF. The CDR3 region has the DNA TGTGCCAGCAGCCAAGAGGTAAACCCCGGGTACGGCTACACCTTC.

The rearrangement links TRBV6-6 to TRBJ1-4; D is perhaps TRBD1 (6 bases). From germline, CDR1 is MNHNY and CDR2 SVGAGI (reference sequence). The CDR3 is 15 amino acids. The V end was cut by 7 bases, the J end by 4 bases, with 16 bases between. CDR3 nucleotide sequence: TGTGCCAGCAATAAGGGGGGCGCGGGTAATGAAAAACTGTTTTTT. This sequence encodes CASNKGGAGNEKLFF.